The T cell receptor beta chain under discussion was sequenced for a study of blood T cell repertoires in COVID-19. Germline values: CDR1 MNHNS, CDR2 SASEGT. The CDR3 runs 19 residues. V was pared by 1 base and J by 0 bases, with 11 bases of the junction left unmatched. Assignments of participants to cohorts depended upon their own reported clinical history. TCRdb's table, derived via immunoSEQ multiplex PCR, lists solely in-frame clones and lacks some. The data show roughly 430,000 clones, with roughly 90% seen just once and around 1.9% held by the top ten. The sequencing sample was made of PBMCs or T cells enriched from blood (not recorded which). This clonotype was obtained from a woman aged 40 to 50 with acute COVID-19. The chain has TRBV6-1 and TRBJ2-7; TRBD2 matches 11 bases. CDR3 region: CASSEELASGGLHSYEQYF. In DNA, the CDR3 is TGTGCCAGCAGTGAAGAGCTGGCTAGCGGGGGGCTACACTCCTACGAGCAGTACTTC.